This T cell receptor (beta chain) was identified during a study of blood T cell repertoires in COVID-19. Study-wide context: Sources were T cells, B-cell-depleted T cells, or PBMCs; the material itself was cDNA or gDNA.

Trimming at V came to 8 bases and at J to 5 bases, leaving 7 bases not matched to a gene. This CDR3 region has 14 residues. Germline assignment: CDR1 MDHEN and CDR2 SYDVKM. Cohorts were assigned according to the clinical history that participants reported. Per the study methods: Estimation of nucleated cell counts relied on the amplification of reference gene primers. Profiled with immunoSEQ multiplex PCR; TCRdb holds only in-frame clones, not every one. V and J calls and clone size follow that table, whereas D and trimming were derived from the DNA. The profile shows 130,000 to 150,000 clones, approximately 87% of them singletons.

This chain links TRBV28 with TRBJ2-2; the match to TRBD2 covers 8 bases. This TCR derives from a woman younger than 45 with acute COVID-19. Specimen: PBMCs or T cells enriched from blood (not recorded which). The DNA of the CDR3 is TGTGCCAGCGCCACTAGCGGCAGAACCGGGGAGCTGTTTTTT. This gives the protein CASATSGRTGELFF.